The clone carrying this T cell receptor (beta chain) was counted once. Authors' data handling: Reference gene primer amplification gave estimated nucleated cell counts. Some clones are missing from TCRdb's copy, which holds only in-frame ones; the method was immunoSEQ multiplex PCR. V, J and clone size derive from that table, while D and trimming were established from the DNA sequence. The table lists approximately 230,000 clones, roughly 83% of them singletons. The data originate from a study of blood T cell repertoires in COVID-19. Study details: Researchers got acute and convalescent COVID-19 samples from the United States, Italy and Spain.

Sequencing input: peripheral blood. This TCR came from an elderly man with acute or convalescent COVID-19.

CDR3 sequence: CASSLSDSPGGYTF. CDR3 DNA: TGTGCCAGCTCACTATCGGACAGTCCCGGTGGCTACACCTTC. The chain is built from TRBV18 and TRBJ1-2; D possibly corresponds to TRBD1 (6 bases). This CDR3 spans 14 amino acids. V dropped 4 bases and J dropped 7 bases, with 16 bases sitting between them. Germline V gene data show CDR1 as KGHSH and CDR2 as LQKENI.